The source of this T cell receptor beta chain is a study of early T cells in non-severe SARS-CoV-2 infection. Study at large: Sequencing targeted bulk RNA from unsorted whole blood, leaving chains unpaired.

V was clipped by 7 bases and J by 2 bases; unmatched bases: 4. The CDR3 loop spans 13 amino acids. In germline, CDR1 is SQVTM, CDR2 ANQGSEA. Attached unique molecular identifiers marked individual cDNA molecules. TCRdb re-derived calls from the 5' RACE reads in MiXCR, one entry per CDR3 protein. The sample yields about 35,000 distinct CDR3 sequences, 5.5% to 7% seen once. This clonotype was recorded many times. The V gene is TRBV29-1, the J gene TRBJ2-3, with 9 bases that match TRBD2. The specimen was whole blood, collected at baseline. The TCR originated in an adult who was a healthcare worker with PCR-confirmed SARS-CoV-2 infection or an uninfected control (not recorded which). CDR3 DNA sequence: TGCAGCGCCGTAGCGGGGGTCACAGATACGCAGTATTTT. It codes for CSAVAGVTDTQYF.